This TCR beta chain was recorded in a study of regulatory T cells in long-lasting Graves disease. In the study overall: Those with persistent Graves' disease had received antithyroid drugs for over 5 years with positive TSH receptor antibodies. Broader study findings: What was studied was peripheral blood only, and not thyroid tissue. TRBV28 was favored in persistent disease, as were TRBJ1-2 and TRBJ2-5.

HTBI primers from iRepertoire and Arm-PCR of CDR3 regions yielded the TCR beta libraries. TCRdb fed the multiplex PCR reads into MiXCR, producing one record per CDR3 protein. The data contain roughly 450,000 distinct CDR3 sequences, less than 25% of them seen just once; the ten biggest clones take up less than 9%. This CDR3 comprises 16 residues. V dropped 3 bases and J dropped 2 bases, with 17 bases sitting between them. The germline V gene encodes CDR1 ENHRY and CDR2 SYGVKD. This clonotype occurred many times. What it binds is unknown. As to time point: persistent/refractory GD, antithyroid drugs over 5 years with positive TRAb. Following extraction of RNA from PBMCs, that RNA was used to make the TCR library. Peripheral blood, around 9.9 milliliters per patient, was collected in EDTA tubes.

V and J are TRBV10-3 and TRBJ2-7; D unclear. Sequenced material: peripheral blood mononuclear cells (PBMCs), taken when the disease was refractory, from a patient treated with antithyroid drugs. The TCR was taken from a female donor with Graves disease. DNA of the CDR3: TGTGCCATCAGTGATAGCCTAACCCCCTATCCCTACGAGCAGTACTTC. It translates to CAISDSLTPYPYEQYF.